What follows describes a single T cell receptor beta chain. The antigen remains unidentified. Each PCR contained spiked-in synthetic TCR analog templates. The assay was immunoSEQ multiplex PCR, and TCRdb's table has in-frame clones only and misses some. The sample contains roughly 50,000 clones, roughly nine tenths of which appear only once. Trimming cost V 3 bases and J 6 bases, with 13 bases left between them. Germline V gene data show CDR1 as KGHSH and CDR2 as LQKENI. The CDR3 runs to 14 residues. These data come from a study of PD-L1 blockade in urothelial cancer. On the study more broadly: Investigators checked blood 3 weeks (second dose) and 6 weeks after treatment start.

Notes on the study in general: Tumor-associated clones in the blood of durable-benefit patients grew more at 3 weeks.

Time point meaning: pretreatment peripheral blood. Between 1 and 8 samples per patient were obtained, pretreatment and on-treatment. Here the sequenced sample was PBMCs, taken around atezolizumab (anti-PD-L1) treatment. The source of this sequence is a woman aged 55-70 years with urothelial cancer. The rearrangement links TRBV18 to TRBJ2-3, with D tentatively TRBD2 (6 bases). The CDR3 reads CASSPSTRMDTQYF. CDR3 bases: TGTGCCAGCTCACCCTCGACTAGGATGGATACGCAGTATTTT.